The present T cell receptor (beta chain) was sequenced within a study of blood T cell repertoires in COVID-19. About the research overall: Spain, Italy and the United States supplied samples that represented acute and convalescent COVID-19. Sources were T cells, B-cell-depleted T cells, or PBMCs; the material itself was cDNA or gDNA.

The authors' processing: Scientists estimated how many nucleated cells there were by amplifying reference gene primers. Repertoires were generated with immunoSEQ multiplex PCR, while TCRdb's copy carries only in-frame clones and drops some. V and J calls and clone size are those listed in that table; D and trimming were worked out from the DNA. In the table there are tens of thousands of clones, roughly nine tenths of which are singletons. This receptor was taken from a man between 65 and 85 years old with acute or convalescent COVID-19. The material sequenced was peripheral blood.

CDR3 protein: CASSTPGTGYNEQFF. The DNA for the CDR3 is TGTGCCAGCAGCACCCCCGGGACAGGGTACAATGAGCAGTTCTTC. The chain combines TRBV7-8 with TRBJ2-1, with 9 bases fitting TRBD1. CDR1 and CDR2 (germline): SGHVS, FQNEAQ. The V segment lost 5 bases and the J segment 4 bases; nucleotides outside the gene matches: 6. The CDR3 consists of 15 residues. Based on the CDR3 plus reference TRBV7-8 and TRBJ2-1, the full variable domain is GAGVSQSPRYKVAKRGQDVALRCDPISGHVSLFWYQQALGQGPEFLTYFQNEAQLDKSGLPSDRFFAERPEGSVSTLKIQRTQQEDSAVYLCASSTPGTGYNEQFFGPGTRLTVL.